The 6 T cell receptor beta chains below come from one sample, sequenced in a study of blood T cell repertoires in COVID-19. The table came from immunoSEQ multiplex PCR; TCRdb's copy has only in-frame clones and leaves some out. The sample comprises 310,000 or so clones, approximately 90% of which are singletons, and roughly 9.9% rests with the top ten. Sequenced input: peripheral blood. The origin of the receptors is a man aged 25-45 years with COVID-19, enrolled during active disease.

The genes are TRBV24-1 and TRBJ1-5; 9 nucleotides align to TRBD1. The CDR3 has 16 residues. Germline lookup yields CDR1 KGHDR and CDR2 SFDVKD. V was clipped by 6 bases and J by 7 bases; unmatched bases: 12. The CDR3 coding sequence is TGTGCCACCAGTTCCTCCACGACAGGGGGTGTACAGCCCCAGCATTTT. This translates into CATSSSTTGGVQPQHF.

This sequence joins TRBV7-3 and TRBJ2-1; 12 nucleotides line up with TRBD2. From germline, CDR1 is SGHTA and CDR2 FQGTGA. V was clipped by 5 bases and J by 5 bases; unmatched bases: 16. This CDR3 region has 19 residues. CDR3 coding DNA: TGTGCCAGCAGCCCTAAGGGCGGGACTAGCGGGCCAACCAACAATGAGCAGTTCTTC. Translation gives CASSPKGGTSGPTNNEQFF.

The chain joins TRBV19 to TRBJ2-7; TRBD1 matches 9 bases. Germline CDR1 LNHDA, CDR2 SQIVND (reference sequence). This CDR3 has 15 residues. V lost 5 bases, J lost 3 bases, and 8 bases stayed unmatched. CDR3 residues: CASSLYLGQGYEQYF. The CDR3 DNA reads as TGTGCCAGTAGTCTCTATTTGGGACAGGGCTACGAGCAGTACTTC.

The rearrangement uses TRBV27 and TRBJ2-1, with 9 bases fitting TRBD1. V lost 3 bases to trimming and J lost 5 bases; unmatched junction nucleotides: 17. This CDR3 comprises 19 residues. Per the germline V gene, CDR1 is MNHEY and CDR2 is SMNVEV (reference sequence). This CDR3 reads CASSLPTGGSYGGHNEQFF. The CDR3 DNA follows: TGTGCCAGCAGTTTGCCGACAGGGGGTTCGTACGGGGGTCACAATGAGCAGTTCTTC.

This chain joins TRBV28 and TRBJ1-5, with D maybe TRBD1 (5 bases). Germline CDR1 reads MDHEN; CDR2 reads SYDVKM. CDR3 size: 14 residues. With 5 bases removed from V and 8 bases from J, the gap between germline ends came to 16 bases. CDR3 residues: CASSRAGLGEPQHF. CDR3 DNA sequence: TGTGCCAGCAGTCGCGCCGGGTTAGGGGAGCCCCAGCATTTT.

This chain connects TRBV9 to TRBJ1-1; the match to TRBD1 covers 9 bases. The CDR3 runs 16 residues. The germline V gene has CDR1 SGDLS and CDR2 YYNGEE. V dropped 0 bases and J dropped 6; count of bases not matched to a gene: 9. CDR3: CASSVGEGDRAAEAFF. CDR3 DNA: TGTGCCAGCAGCGTAGGGGAGGGGGACAGGGCAGCTGAAGCTTTCTTT.